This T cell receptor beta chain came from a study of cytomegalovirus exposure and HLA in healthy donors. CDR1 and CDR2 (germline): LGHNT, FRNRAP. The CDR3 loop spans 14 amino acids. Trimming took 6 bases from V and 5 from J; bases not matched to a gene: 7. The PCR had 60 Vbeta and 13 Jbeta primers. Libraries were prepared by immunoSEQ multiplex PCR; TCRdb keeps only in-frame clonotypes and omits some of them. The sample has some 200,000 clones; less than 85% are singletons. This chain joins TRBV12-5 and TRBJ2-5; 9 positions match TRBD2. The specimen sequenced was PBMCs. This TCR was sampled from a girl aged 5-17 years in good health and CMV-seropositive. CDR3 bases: TGTGCTAGTGGGCGCGGGGGGGCGGAGGAGACCCAGTACTTC. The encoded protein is CASGRGGAEETQYF.